The rows below give T cell receptor beta chains drawn from one sample of a study of OX40 agonist ivuxolimab in advanced cancers. Sequencing used immunoSEQ multiplex PCR; TCRdb keeps in-frame clones, though not all of them. The table lists tens of thousands of clones, approximately 90% of them singletons, with 1.5% to 2% in the top ten. This sample comprised CD4+ or CD8+ T cells sorted from blood, obtained in a trial of the OX40 agonist ivuxolimab. These receptors were obtained from an adult with an advanced solid tumor such as melanoma, head and neck, liver or kidney cancer. Each CDR3 is given with its conserved first and last residue. The D gene is left open where the match is weak. A row's size may be missing; if present it is once, few, many or a size class.

v_gene,j_gene,d_gene,abundance,CDR3aa,CDR3nt
TRBV6-1,TRBJ1-1,TRBD1,.,CASSEDTGETEAFF,TGTGCCAGCAGTGAAGATACAGGGGAAACTGAAGCTTTCTTT
TRBV7-9,TRBJ1-1,TRBD1,.,CASSRSGQLNTEAFF,TGTGCCAGCAGCCGTTCGGGACAGCTGAACACTGAAGCTTTCTTT
TRBV14,TRBJ1-2,.,.,CASSQDRGGRDGYTF,TGTGCCAGCAGCCAAGATCGAGGAGGGAGAGATGGCTACACCTTC
TRBV6-6,TRBJ1-6,.,.,CASAPGYNLPLHF,TGTGCCAGCGCTCCGGGCTATAATTTACCCCTCCACTTT
TRBV11-2,TRBJ2-7,.,.,CASSLRTAVSYEQYF,TGTGCCAGCAGCTTACGGACAGCTGTCTCCTACGAGCAGTACTTC
TRBV4-3,TRBJ2-2,.,.,CASSLSNTGELFF,TGCGCCAGCAGCCTTTCGAACACCGGGGAGCTGTTTTTT
TRBV2,TRBJ1-5,.,.,CASSERGFNQPQHF,TGTGCCAGCAGTGAACGGGGGTTCAATCAGCCCCAGCATTTT
TRBV7-2,TRBJ2-1,.,.,CASSYPDRNNEQFF,TGTGCCAGCAGCTACCCTGACAGGAACAATGAGCAGTTCTTC
TRBV7-9,TRBJ2-1,.,.,CASSLSAGADNEQFF,TGTGCCAGCAGCTTATCTGCAGGGGCGGACAATGAGCAGTTCTTC
TRBV14,TRBJ1-1,.,once,CASSLETGRAFF,TGTGCCAGCAGCCTAGAAACAGGACGGGCTTTCTTT
TRBV23-1,TRBJ1-1,.,.,CASSQSPNMNTEAFF,TGCGCCAGCAGTCAGTCTCCGAATATGAACACTGAAGCTTTCTTT
TRBV6-4,TRBJ1-5,.,.,CASSDSIVKQGQPQHF,TGTGCCAGCAGTGACTCGATCGTAAAACAAGGTCAGCCCCAGCATTTT
TRBV27,TRBJ1-4,.,.,CASSPAARGEKLFF,TGTGCCAGCAGTCCGGCGGCTAGGGGTGAAAAACTGTTTTTT
TRBV4-1,TRBJ2-1,TRBD2,.,CASSQALPGLAVIEQFF,TGCGCCAGCAGCCAAGCTCTCCCGGGACTAGCGGTTATTGAGCAGTTCTTC
TRBV6-6,TRBJ2-1,.,.,CASRDNNEQFF,TGTGCCAGCAGGGACAACAATGAGCAGTTCTTC
TRBV6-6,TRBJ2-5,.,.,CASSISRETQYF,TGTGCCAGCAGCATTTCACGGGAGACCCAGTACTTC
TRBV6-5,TRBJ2-7,.,once,CASSYGHKSSYEQYF,TGTGCCAGCAGTTACGGGCACAAAAGCTCCTACGAGCAGTACTTC
TRBV9,TRBJ1-1,.,.,CASSVDSMNTEAFF,TGTGCCAGCAGCGTAGACAGCATGAACACTGAAGCTTTCTTT
TRBV19,TRBJ1-1,TRBD1,.,CASSKQNPGQGANTEAFF,TGTGCCAGTAGTAAGCAAAATCCGGGACAGGGGGCGAACACTGAAGCTTTCTTT
TRBV28,TRBJ1-4,.,.,CASTSAGLPTNEKLFF,TGTGCCAGCACCTCGGCAGGGCTCCCAACTAATGAAAAACTATTTTTT
TRBV5-1,TRBJ2-7,TRBD2,.,CASSYRGGWNYEQYF,TGCGCCAGCAGCTATCGGGGGGGATGGAACTACGAGCAGTACTTC
TRBV15,TRBJ1-1,.,.,CATSRDPFPGATEAFF,TGTGCCACCAGCAGAGATCCTTTCCCAGGGGCTACTGAAGCTTTCTTT
TRBV9,TRBJ1-2,TRBD1,.,CASSVLAGGEDGYTF,TGTGCCAGCAGCGTACTGGCAGGGGGCGAGGATGGCTACACCTTC
TRBV7-8,TRBJ1-1,.,.,CASSTQGEDTEAFF,TGTGCCAGCAGCACCCAGGGTGAGGACACTGAAGCTTTCTTT
TRBV7-3,TRBJ1-1,.,.,CASRKTGANTEAFF,TGTGCCAGCAGGAAGACAGGTGCTAACACTGAAGCTTTCTTT
TRBV5-6,TRBJ2-7,TRBD1,.,CASSSGTVEQYF,TGTGCCAGCAGCTCCGGGACAGTTGAGCAGTACTTC
TRBV5-8,TRBJ2-7,.,.,CASSLVYEQYF,TGTGCCAGCAGCTTGGTTTACGAGCAGTACTTC
TRBV6-6,TRBJ2-7,.,.,CASSLSGYEQYF,TGTGCCAGCAGCCTTTCGGGCTACGAGCAGTACTTC
TRBV19,TRBJ1-2,.,.,CASSTVAGERYGYTF,TGTGCCAGTAGTACCGTGGCAGGGGAACGCTATGGCTACACCTTC
TRBV5-1,TRBJ2-5,TRBD2,.,CASSLGPSGMEETQYF,TGCGCCAGCAGCTTGGGCCCTAGCGGGATGGAAGAGACCCAGTACTTC
TRBV18,TRBJ1-3,.,.,CASSPSGSNTIYF,TGTGCCAGCTCACCTTCAGGGAGTAACACCATATATTTT
TRBV5-1,TRBJ2-7,.,.,CASSPVGGAVIDEQYF,TGCGCCAGCAGCCCGGTTGGGGGGGCCGTGATCGACGAGCAGTACTTC